A single sample gave rise to the 25 T cell receptor beta chains below, sequenced in a study of spatial heterogeneity in lung cancer. Specified time point: sample taken at primary tumor resection. TCRdb re-derived calls from the 5' RACE reads in MiXCR, one entry per CDR3 protein. The table records about 92,000 distinct CDR3 sequences, approximately 12% of them present only once. Sequenced material: PBMCs, taken at surgery. Source of these receptors: a male donor with early-stage non-small cell lung cancer.

This clonotype was picked up a small number of times. The gene calls are TRBV6-2 or TRBV6-3 and TRBJ2-1; D is unclear. Germline-derived CDR1 and CDR2 are MNHEY and SVGEGT. V gave up 7 bases and J gave up 5 bases, with 9 bases separating them. CDR3 length: 12 amino acids. The CDR3 loop reads CASNRGDNEQFF. Written as DNA, the CDR3 is TGTGCCAGCAATCGTGGGGACAATGAGCAGTTCTTC.

This clonotype has only a few counts. This rearrangement joins TRBV2 to TRBJ2-3, with D maybe TRBD1 (6 bases). The germline gives CDR1 SNHLY, CDR2 FYNNEI. The CDR3 contains 14 residues. Trimming removed 5 bases at V and 1 base at J, with 10 bases between. The DNA of the CDR3 is TGTGCCAGCAGTCAGGGACATCGCACAGATACGCAGTATTTT. As protein: CASSQGHRTDTQYF.

This clonotype was seen more than once but under ten times. CDR3 nucleotides: TGTGCCACCCCACTGGGGAGTGAGCAGTTCTTC. This gives the protein CATPLGSEQFF. The chain employs TRBV18 and TRBJ2-1; a possible D gene is TRBD2 (5 bases). The V and J ends lost 10 bases and 9 bases respectively, with 13 bases between them. Germline assignment: CDR1 KGHSH and CDR2 LQKENI. This CDR3 comprises 11 residues.

This clonotype has at least ten counts. The V gene is TRBV29-1, the J gene TRBJ2-3, with a weak D call TRBD2 (5 bases). There are 13 residues in the CDR3. Looked up from germline, CDR1 is SQVTM and CDR2 is ANQGSEA. Trimming removed 7 bases from V and 1 base from J, with 12 bases in between. CDR3 protein: CSGLRDGTDTQYF. Here the CDR3 DNA reads TGCAGCGGGTTGAGGGATGGCACAGATACGCAGTATTTT.

The chain combines TRBV24-1 with TRBJ1-5; D ambiguous. The ends were cut back, 3 bases at V and 3 bases at J, with 2 bases in the middle. Germline CDR1 KGHDR, CDR2 SFDVKD. The CDR3 length is 12 residues. CDR3 residues: CATSDLNQPQHF. The CDR3 DNA reads TGTGCCACCAGTGATCTCAATCAGCCCCAGCATTTT.

The V gene is TRBV18, the J gene TRBJ2-1, with D tentatively TRBD2 (6 bases). Germline V gene sequence: CDR1 KGHSH, CDR2 LQKENI. With 1 base removed from V and 8 bases from J, the gap between germline ends came to 12 bases. The CDR3 is made up of 14 amino acids. The CDR3 loop is CASSPRSGEDEQFF. CDR3 bases: TGTGCCAGCTCACCACGATCGGGGGAGGATGAGCAGTTCTTC.

This sequence joins TRBV15 and TRBJ1-4; D call uncertain. V gave up 0 bases and J gave up 6 bases, with 5 bases separating them. The CDR3 contains 13 residues. Germline V CDR1 and CDR2: LNHNV, YYDKDF (reference sequence). CDR3 in DNA: TGTGCCACCAGCAGAGAGGGAGATGAAAAACTGTTTTTT. Protein: CATSREGDEKLFF.

This clonotype was counted a few times. The V gene is TRBV7-9, the J gene TRBJ1-4, with a possible D match to TRBD1 (5 bases). The V gene's germline CDR1 is SEHNR and CDR2 FQNEAQ (reference sequence). The CDR3 covers 14 residues. V lost 5 bases, J lost 8 bases, and 15 bases lay in between. CDR3 nucleotide sequence: TGTGCCAGCAGCCGAGGACACCTGGACGAAAAACTGTTTTTT. Translating gives CASSRGHLDEKLFF.

Concerning this clonotype itself: Mismatch with germline at one junction end may stem from a read error. V usage is TRBV3-1 and J usage is TRBJ2-1; D ambiguous. The CDR3 is 11 residues long. Per germline, CDR1 LGHDT and CDR2 YNNKEL (reference sequence). CDR3 sequence (DNA): TGTGCCAGCAGCCAGTTAAATGAGCAGATCTTC. Protein product: CASSQLNEQIF.

This clonotype was seen ten or more times. The DNA for the CDR3 is TGTGCCAGCAGCTTAGAAGGGGGCGGGAGGCAGCCCCAGCATTTT. It translates to CASSLEGGGRQPQHF. The rearrangement uses TRBV7-9 and TRBJ1-5, with 7 nucleotides matching TRBD1. Losses at the gene ends were 1 base for V and 7 bases for J; bases not matched to a gene: 7. The CDR3 has 15 amino acids. The germline V gene has CDR1 SEHNR and CDR2 FQNEAQ (reference sequence).

This chain connects TRBV28 to TRBJ2-2, with D perhaps TRBD1 (6 bases). The CDR3 spans 13 residues. Looked up from germline, CDR1 is MDHEN and CDR2 is SYDVKM. CDR3 region: CVADSTNTGELFF. As DNA, the CDR3 is TGTGTCGCGGACAGCACGAACACCGGGGAGCTGTTTTTT.

J is TRBJ2-6 and V is TRBV9; D may match TRBD1 or TRBD2 (5 bases each). V gave up 4 bases and J gave up 2 bases, with 19 bases separating them. Germline lookup yields CDR1 SGDLS and CDR2 YYNGEE. This CDR3 spans 18 amino acids. As DNA, the CDR3 is TGTGCCAGCAGCTCGGGACGGCCCCCTTCTACTGGGGCCAACGTCCTGACTTTC. As protein: CASSSGRPPSTGANVLTF.

V usage is TRBV7-2 and J usage is TRBJ2-7, with D perhaps matching TRBD2 (5 bases). Trimming pared 4 bases from V and 6 bases from J, leaving 16 bases between. The length of the CDR3 is 14 residues. CDR1 is SGHTA and CDR2 is FQGNSA in the germline V gene. The CDR3 sequence: CASSSFSGRGEQYF. The CDR3 DNA reads as TGTGCCAGCAGCTCCTTTTCTGGACGGGGCGAGCAGTACTTC.

This clonotype was counted between two and nine times. V gene TRBV20-1 combines with J gene TRBJ1-1; 7 nucleotides line up with TRBD1. The CDR3 has 15 residues. V lost 0 bases to trimming and J lost 4 bases; unmatched junction nucleotides: 8. The germline V gene encodes CDR1 DFQATT and CDR2 SNEGSKA (reference sequence). The DNA of the CDR3 is TGCAGTGCTAGAGATAGAAGGGGGCGCGGCACTGAAGCTTTCTTT. Its translation is CSARDRRGRGTEAFF.

This clonotype showed up many times. The chain employs TRBV6-6 and TRBJ1-5; D call uncertain. Germline CDR1 MNHNY, CDR2 SVGAGI (reference sequence). The V and J ends lost 6 bases and 0 bases respectively, with 6 bases between them. There are 13 residues in the CDR3. CDR3 nucleotides: TGTGCCAGCAGACAGAATAGCAATCAGCCCCAGCATTTT. It is translated as CASRQNSNQPQHF.

This clonotype occurred a few times. The chain couples TRBV5-1 to TRBJ2-5; TRBD2 is a possible D gene (6 bases). CDR1 and CDR2 (germline): SGHRS, YFSETQ. The CDR3 contains 15 residues. V was trimmed by 4 bases and J by 0 bases, leaving 13 bases between them. CDR3 DNA: TGCGCCAGCAGCAGCGGGCCTAGCGACCAAGAGACCCAGTACTTC. Residues: CASSSGPSDQETQYF.

The chain is built from TRBV20-1 and TRBJ2-6; no definite D call. The V end was cut by 6 bases, the J end by 2 bases, with 11 bases between. The CDR3 has 14 amino acids. In germline, CDR1 is DFQATT, CDR2 SNEGSKA (reference sequence). The DNA of the CDR3 is TGCAGTGCGCAGGTGATCCCTGGGGCCAACGTCCTGACTTTC. Residues: CSAQVIPGANVLTF.

This chain uses TRBV24-1 with TRBJ1-2; no reliable D call. Trimming cost V 1 base and J 8 bases, with 13 bases left between them. The CDR3 is 14 residues long. Germline V gene data show CDR1 as KGHDR and CDR2 as SFDVKD. The DNA for the CDR3 is TGTGCCACCAGTGATTTATACAAATCGGCAGGCTACACCTTC. Its translation: CATSDLYKSAGYTF.

This clonotype was detected many times. The genes are TRBV9 and TRBJ1-3, with TRBD1 matching over 7 bases. CDR1 SGDLS and CDR2 YYNGEE come from the germline V gene. The J segment lost 4 bases and the V segment lost 1 base, leaving 5 bases of the junction unmatched. The CDR3 sequence is 15 residues long. The CDR3 DNA reads as TGTGCCAGCAGCGTATCAGGGGGGAGAGGAAACACCATATATTTT. Translated: CASSVSGGRGNTIYF.

This chain links TRBV10-3 with TRBJ2-1; 8 nucleotides agree with TRBD2. Losses at the gene ends were 6 bases for V and 5 bases for J; bases not matched to a gene: 6. Germline V gene sequence: CDR1 ENHRY, CDR2 SYGVKD. This CDR3 has 14 amino acids. The CDR3 loop reads CAIRRGDTNNEQFF. The CDR3 DNA reads as TGTGCCATCAGGCGGGGGGACACTAACAATGAGCAGTTCTTC.

The chain couples TRBV11-3 to TRBJ1-5, with 7 bases aligning to TRBD1. The germline gives CDR1 SGHNT, CDR2 YENEEA. The CDR3 is 16 residues long. V lost 2 bases and J lost 9; bases outside the gene matches: 13. The CDR3, as DNA: TGTGCCAGCAGCTTACGAAGGGGGCTCCTTTTTCGGCCCCAGCATTTT. Amino acid sequence: CASSLRRGLLFRPQHF.

The sample holds many counts of this clonotype. The genes are TRBV20-1 and TRBJ1-2; D perhaps matches TRBD1 (5 bases). CDR3 size: 11 residues. The germline V gene has CDR1 DFQATT and CDR2 SNEGSKA (reference sequence). Deletions cut 1 base from V and 6 bases from J, with 6 bases between. The CDR3 DNA sequence: TGCAGTGCTAGAGGAGGGGATGGCTACACCTTC. Its protein is CSARGGDGYTF.

This clonotype has more than one count but fewer than ten. The chain employs TRBV6-5 and TRBJ1-1; 7 nucleotides match TRBD1. The V gene's germline CDR1 is MNHEY and CDR2 SVGAGI. This CDR3 spans 15 amino acids. J lost 4 bases, V lost 4 bases, and 9 bases had no gene match. CDR3 DNA: TGTGCCAGCAGTTTCGTACCGGGACAGCTCACTGAAGCTTTCTTT. This gives the protein CASSFVPGQLTEAFF.

V gene TRBV6-5 combines with J gene TRBJ2-5; TRBD1 matches 7 bases. Germline V lookup: CDR1 MNHEY, CDR2 SVGAGI. The CDR3 totals 14 residues. The V gene end was trimmed by 2 bases and the J gene end by 5 bases; junction bases not matched to a gene: 5. The CDR3 DNA reads as TGTGCCAGCAGTTACGGGAACAGGGGTGAGACCCAGTACTTC. This gives the protein CASSYGNRGETQYF.

This sequence joins TRBV20-1 and TRBJ2-5, with D tentatively TRBD1 or TRBD2 (6 bases each). Trimming took off 0 bases at V and 5 bases at J, with 13 bases between the two ends. The CDR3 covers 14 residues. Germline V gene sequence: CDR1 DFQATT, CDR2 SNEGSKA (reference sequence). Here the CDR3 reads CSARDQRGAETQYF. For the CDR3, the DNA is TGCAGTGCTAGAGATCAAAGGGGGGCTGAGACCCAGTACTTC.